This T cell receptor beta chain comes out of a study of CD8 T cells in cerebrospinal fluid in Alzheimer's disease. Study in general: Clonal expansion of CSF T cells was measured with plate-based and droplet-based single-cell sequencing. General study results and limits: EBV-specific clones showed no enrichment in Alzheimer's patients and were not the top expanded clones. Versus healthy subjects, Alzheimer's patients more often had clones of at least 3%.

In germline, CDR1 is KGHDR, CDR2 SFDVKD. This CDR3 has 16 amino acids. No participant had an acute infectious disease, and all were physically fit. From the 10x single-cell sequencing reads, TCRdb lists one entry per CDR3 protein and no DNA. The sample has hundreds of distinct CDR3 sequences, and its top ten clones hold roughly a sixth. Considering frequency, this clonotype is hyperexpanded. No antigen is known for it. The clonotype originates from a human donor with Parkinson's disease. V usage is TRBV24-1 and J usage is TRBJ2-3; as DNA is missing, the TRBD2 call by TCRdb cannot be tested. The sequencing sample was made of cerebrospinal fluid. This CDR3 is CATSDSRQAGTDTQYF.